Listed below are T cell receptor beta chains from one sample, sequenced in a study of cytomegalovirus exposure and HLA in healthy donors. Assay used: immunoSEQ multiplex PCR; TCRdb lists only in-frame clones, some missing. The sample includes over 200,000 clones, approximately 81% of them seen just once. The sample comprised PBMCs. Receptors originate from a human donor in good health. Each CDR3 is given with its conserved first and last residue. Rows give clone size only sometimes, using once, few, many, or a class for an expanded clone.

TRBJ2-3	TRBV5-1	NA	CASSTPYPGGGPPDTQYF
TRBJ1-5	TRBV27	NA	CASSYVNQPQHF
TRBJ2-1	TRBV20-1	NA	CSASRDNEQFF
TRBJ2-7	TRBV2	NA	CASSAAGPLPYEQYF
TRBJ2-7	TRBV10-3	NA	CAISSQGSGYEQYF
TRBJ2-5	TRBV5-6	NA	CASSLGTSEDQETQYF
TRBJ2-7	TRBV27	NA	CASGGQTYEQYF
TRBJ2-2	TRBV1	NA	CTSSLWPGLAGGANTGELFF
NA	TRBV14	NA	CASGGLAEAEQYF
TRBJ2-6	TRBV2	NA	CASRELDTSGANVLTF
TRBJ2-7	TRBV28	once	CASSLASGSEPYEQYF
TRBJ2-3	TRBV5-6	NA	CASSLRRGLTDTQYF
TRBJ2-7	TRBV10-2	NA	CASSESRGSGRNEQYF
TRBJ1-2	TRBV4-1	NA	CASSPRTGVVGFYGYTF
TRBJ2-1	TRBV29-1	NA	CSVASANEQFF
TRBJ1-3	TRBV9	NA	CASSLRTGRGVSGNTIYF
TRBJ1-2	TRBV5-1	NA	CASSETGTVTF
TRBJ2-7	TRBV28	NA	CASSSPSGRAYEQYF
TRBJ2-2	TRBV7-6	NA	CASSPRLAGVPGELFF
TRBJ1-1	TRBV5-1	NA	CASSWQGPDTEAFF
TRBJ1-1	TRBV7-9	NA	CASIEYQGNTEAFF
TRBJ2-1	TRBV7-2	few	CASTAGASNNEQFF
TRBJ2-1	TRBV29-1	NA	CSVESGLAFYNEQFF
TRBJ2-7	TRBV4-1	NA	CASSQDTSSGRAYEQYF
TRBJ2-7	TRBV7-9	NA	CATSSAGSGEQYF
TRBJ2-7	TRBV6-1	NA	CASSLSGGDEQYF
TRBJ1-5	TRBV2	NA	CASSEDFGSNQPQHF
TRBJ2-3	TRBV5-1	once	CASSPTTRERADTQYF
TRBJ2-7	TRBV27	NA	CASMKGGTYEQYF
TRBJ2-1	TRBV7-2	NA	CASSLALAGSAPPYNEQFF
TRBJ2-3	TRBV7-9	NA	CASSLGWQDTQYF
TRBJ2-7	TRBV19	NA	CASSIGGIRGFGHEQYF
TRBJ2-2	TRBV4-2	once	CASSALKLGGPNTGELFF
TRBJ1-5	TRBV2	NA	CASRHTGGVGSNQPQHF
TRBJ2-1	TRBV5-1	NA	CASSLDGEVYNEQFF
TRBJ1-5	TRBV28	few	CASSPQVGNQPQHF
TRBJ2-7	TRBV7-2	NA	CASSLAGGPYEQYF
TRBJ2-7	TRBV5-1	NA	CASSLAAGENEQYF
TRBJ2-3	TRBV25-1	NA	CASSESGVPRNTQYF
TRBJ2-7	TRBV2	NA	CASSALARSSSRYEQYF
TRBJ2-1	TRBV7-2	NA	CASSLQLAGEQFF
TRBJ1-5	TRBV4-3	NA	CASSPAAQENNQPQHF
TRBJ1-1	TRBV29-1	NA	CSVQRGTEAFF
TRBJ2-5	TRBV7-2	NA	CASSLRGRRDRETQYF
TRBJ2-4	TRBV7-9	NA	CASSLPGTGGRNIQYF